These T cell receptor beta chains were read from a single sample in a study of cytomegalovirus exposure and HLA in healthy donors. Sequencing was performed with immunoSEQ multiplex PCR; in TCRdb, only in-frame clones are kept and a portion is missing. Altogether under 150,000 clones are present, 80% being singletons, with the ten largest covering around 3.3%. Sequencing was carried out using PBMCs. The receptors stem from a male donor in good health and CMV-seronegative. The CDR3 runs from the conserved cysteine through the conserved F or W. A D gene is named only where the DNA matches it firmly. Clone size appears in some rows only: once, few, many, or a class for an expanded clone.

clone size	D gene	V gene	J gene	CDR3 protein	CDR3 DNA
-	TRBD2	TRBV4-2	TRBJ2-1	CASSQDATGGPSEQFF	TGTGCCAGCAGCCAAGATGCGACGGGAGGGCCATCTGAGCAGTTCTTC
-	-	TRBV6-1	TRBJ2-7	CASSIEGRTIYEQYF	TGTGCCAGCTCTATTGAGGGCCGGACGATCTACGAGCAGTACTTC
few	TRBD2	TRBV5-6	TRBJ2-1	CASSLDGGRVNEQFF	TGTGCCAGCAGCTTGGATGGCGGGAGAGTCAATGAGCAGTTCTTC
-	TRBD1	TRBV6-5	TRBJ1-2	CASSYQDRGPNGYTF	TGTGCCAGCAGTTACCAGGACAGGGGGCCCAATGGCTACACCTTC
-	TRBD2	TRBV7-9	TRBJ2-1	CASSLSLAGSYNEQFF	TGTGCCAGCAGCTTATCCCTAGCGGGATCTTACAATGAGCAGTTCTTC
-	TRBD1	TRBV7-9	TRBJ2-1	CASSPRAGTVLNEQFF	TGTGCCAGCAGCCCCCGCGCCGGGACAGTACTCAATGAGCAGTTCTTC
-	TRBD1	TRBV5-1	TRBJ2-5	CASSLAQGEETQYF	TGCGCCAGCAGCTTGGCACAGGGGGAAGAGACCCAGTACTTC
-	-	TRBV6-5	TRBJ2-4	CASSYSHYTAKNIQYF	TGTGCCAGCAGTTACTCCCACTATACAGCCAAAAACATTCAGTACTTC
few	-	TRBV7-7	TRBJ1-6	CASSRGGGSPLHF	TGTGCCAGCAGTCGTGGGGGGGGTTCACCCCTCCACTTT
-	TRBD1	TRBV28	TRBJ2-7	CASRKRDRDTYEQYF	TGTGCCAGCAGAAAGCGGGACAGGGATACCTACGAGCAGTACTTC
-	-	TRBV7-9	TRBJ1-5	CSSSPTNQPQHF	TGTTCCAGCAGCCCTACCAATCAGCCCCAGCATTTT
-	-	TRBV19	TRBJ1-3	CASSPYDSAGNTIYF	TGTGCCAGTAGTCCTTACGACAGTGCTGGAAACACCATATATTTT
-	-	TRBV16	TRBJ1-5	CASSQSMAVRNQPQHF	TGTGCCAGCAGCCAATCGATGGCCGTACGCAATCAGCCCCAGCATTTT
-	TRBD1	TRBV9	TRBJ2-3	CASSVTGSTDTQYF	TGTGCCAGCAGCGTGACAGGGTCCACAGATACGCAGTATTTT
once	-	TRBV28	TRBJ2-5	CASKRQYQETQYF	TGTGCCAGCAAGCGACAGTACCAAGAGACCCAGTACTTC
once	TRBD1	TRBV19	TRBJ1-3	CASSPRDRNSGNTIYF	TGTGCCAGTAGTCCCCGGGACAGGAACTCTGGAAACACCATATATTTT
-	TRBD1	TRBV5-1	TRBJ2-2	CASNTGTEAGELFF	TGCGCCAGCAATACAGGGACAGAAGCCGGGGAGCTGTTTTTT
few	TRBD1	TRBV7-2	TRBJ1-5	CASSRRGDSNQPQHF	TGTGCCAGCAGCCGCAGGGGGGATAGCAATCAGCCCCAGCATTTT
-	TRBD1	TRBV19	TRBJ1-1	CASLKDRVNTEAFF	TGTGCCAGCCTCAAGGACAGGGTCAACACTGAAGCTTTCTTT
few	-	TRBV6-1	TRBJ2-6	CASSETGSGANVLTF	TGTGCCAGCAGTGAAACAGGGTCGGGGGCCAACGTCCTGACTTTC
-	TRBD2	TRBV7-6	TRBJ2-7	CASSLLAGGPYEQYF	TGTGCCAGCAGCTTGTTAGCGGGGGGTCCCTACGAGCAGTACTTC
-	-	TRBV6-4	TRBJ2-3	CASSGIGADTQYF	TGTGCCAGCAGCGGTATAGGGGCAGATACGCAGTATTTT
-	TRBD2	TRBV5-6	TRBJ2-7	CASSPGGQITYEQYF	TGTGCCAGCAGCCCGGGGGGTCAAATCACCTACGAGCAGTACTTC
-	-	TRBV2	TRBJ2-7	CASTTDFRDEQYF	TGTGCCAGCACTACGGACTTTCGGGACGAGCAGTACTTC
few	TRBD1	TRBV18	TRBJ2-5	CASSQVDRDPLETQYF	TGTGCCAGCTCCCAAGTGGACAGGGATCCTCTGGAGACCCAGTACTTC
-	-	TRBV9	TRBJ1-2	CASSVASGSRGYTF	TGTGCCAGCAGCGTAGCTTCAGGGTCCCGTGGCTACACCTTC
-	TRBD1	TRBV19	TRBJ1-1	CASSRGQVIAEAFF	TGTGCCAGTAGCCGGGGACAGGTAATCGCTGAAGCTTTCTTT
-	-	TRBV6-1	TRBJ2-6	CASSGSVGWSSGANGLTF	TGTGCCAGCAGTGGTTCGGTAGGGTGGAGCTCTGGGGCCAACGGCCTGACTTTC
-	-	TRBV14	TRBJ1-1	CASSQDVGRMNTEAFF	TGTGCCAGCAGCCAAGATGTGGGGAGAATGAACACTGAAGCTTTCTTT
once	TRBD1	TRBV10-2	TRBJ2-7	CASSTGTGPYEQYF	TGCGCCAGCAGCACCGGGACAGGGCCCTACGAGCAGTACTTC